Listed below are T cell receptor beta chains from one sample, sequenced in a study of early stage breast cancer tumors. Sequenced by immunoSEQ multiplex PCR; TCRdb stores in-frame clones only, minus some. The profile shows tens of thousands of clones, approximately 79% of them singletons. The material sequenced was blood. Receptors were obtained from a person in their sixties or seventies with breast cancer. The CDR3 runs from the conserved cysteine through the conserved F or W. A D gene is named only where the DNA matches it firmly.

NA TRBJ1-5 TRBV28 CASSFLVDSNQPQHF
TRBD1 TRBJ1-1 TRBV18 CASSPDRVNTEAFF
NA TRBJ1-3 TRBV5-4 CASSLAGPGNTIYF
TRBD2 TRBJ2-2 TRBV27 CASRGGVGFPTGELFF
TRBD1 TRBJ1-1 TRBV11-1 CASSSNRGRGEAFF
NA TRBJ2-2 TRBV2 CASSTGRGGTGELFF
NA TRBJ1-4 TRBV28 CASSLGGYEKLFF
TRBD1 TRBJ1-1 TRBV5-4 CASSWTGDDTEAFF
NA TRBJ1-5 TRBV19 CASSGRGGGQPQHF
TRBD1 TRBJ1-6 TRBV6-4 CASSEGTGNNSPLHF
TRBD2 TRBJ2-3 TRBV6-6 CASSTSGGAWADTQYF
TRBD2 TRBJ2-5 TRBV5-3 CARSEDSGEAETQYF
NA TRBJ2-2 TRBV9 CASSAHTGELFF
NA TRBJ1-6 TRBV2 CASRQSGSLHF
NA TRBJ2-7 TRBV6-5 CASSYGGNKREQYF
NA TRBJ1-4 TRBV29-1 CSRGKQVRNEKLFF
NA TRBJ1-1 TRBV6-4 CASSPSPGNTEAFF
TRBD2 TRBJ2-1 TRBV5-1 CASSKRERGVDEQFF
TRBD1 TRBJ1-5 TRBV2 CASSAGGGPNQPQHF
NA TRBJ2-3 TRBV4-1 CASSPGYRVTDTQYF
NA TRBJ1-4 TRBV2 CASRPEQGNEKLFF
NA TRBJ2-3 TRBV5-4 CASSLGPTDTQYF
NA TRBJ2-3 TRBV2 CASSPRVEDTQYF
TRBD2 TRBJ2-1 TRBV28 CASTTTSGREQFF
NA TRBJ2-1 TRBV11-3 CASSKSEGTGYNEQFF
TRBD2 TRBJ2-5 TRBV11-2 CASSPRLAASQETQYF
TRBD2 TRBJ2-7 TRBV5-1 CASSPAVRERGYEQYF
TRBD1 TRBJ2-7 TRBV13 CASSGGTGFHEQYF
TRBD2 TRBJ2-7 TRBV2 CASRTSGGSYEQYF
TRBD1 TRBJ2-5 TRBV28 CASSQEQGAVETQYF
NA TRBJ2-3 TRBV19 CASSISRDTQYF
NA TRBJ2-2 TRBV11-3 CASKANANTGELFF
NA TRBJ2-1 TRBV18 CASSPRSNNEQFF
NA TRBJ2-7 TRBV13 CASSRETVYEQYF
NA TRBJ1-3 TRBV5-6 CASSPGVNSGNTIYF
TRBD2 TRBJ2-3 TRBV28 CASSSPLPSGSTDTQYF
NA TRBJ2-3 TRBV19 CASRTPAESTDTQYF
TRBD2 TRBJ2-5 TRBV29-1 CSVEGPWEGQETQYF
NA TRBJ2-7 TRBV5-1 CASSPGTDSYEQYF
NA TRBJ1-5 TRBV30 CAWSVLGNQPQHF
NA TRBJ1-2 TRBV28 CASTSGTFYGYTF
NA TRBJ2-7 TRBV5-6 CASSLPTGEQYF
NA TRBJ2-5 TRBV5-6 CASSLWGETQYF
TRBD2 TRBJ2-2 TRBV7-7 CASSLSSGTSGRAGELFF
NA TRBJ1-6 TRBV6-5 CASSYLSPLHF
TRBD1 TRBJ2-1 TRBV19 CASSIGAGGAYNEQFF
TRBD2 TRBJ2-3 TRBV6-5 CASSFSAGDTDTQYF
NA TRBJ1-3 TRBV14 CASSQRLTGNTIYF